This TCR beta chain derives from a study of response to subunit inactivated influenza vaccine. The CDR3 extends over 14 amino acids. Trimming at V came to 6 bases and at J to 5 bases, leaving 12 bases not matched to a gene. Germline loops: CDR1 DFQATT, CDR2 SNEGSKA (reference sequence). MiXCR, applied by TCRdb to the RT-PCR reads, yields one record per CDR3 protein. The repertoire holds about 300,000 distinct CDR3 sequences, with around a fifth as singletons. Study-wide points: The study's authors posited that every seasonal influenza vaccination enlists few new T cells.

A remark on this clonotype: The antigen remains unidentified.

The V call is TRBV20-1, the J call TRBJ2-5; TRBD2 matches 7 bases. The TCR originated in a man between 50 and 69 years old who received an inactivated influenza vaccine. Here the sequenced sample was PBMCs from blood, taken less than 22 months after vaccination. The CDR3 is CSATLLAARETQYF. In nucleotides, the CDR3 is TGCAGTGCGACCCTCCTAGCGGCCAGGGAGACCCAGTACTTC.